The clone carrying this T cell receptor beta chain is a singleton in its sample. The sample comes from a study of Ad26.COV2.S vaccination and SARS-CoV-2 variants. Study-wide background: The trial was COV1001 and the donor's arm was Ad26.COV2.S.

CDR1 and CDR2 from the germline V gene are SGDLS and YYNGEE. CDR3 size: 17 residues. V gave up 6 bases and J gave up 4 bases; unmatched junction bases: 16. Assay: immunoSEQ multiplex PCR; the TCRdb copy retains only in-frame clones and omits some. The sample holds 300,000 to 500,000 clones, 88% seen once. Noted treatment: 15 to 20 received Ad26.COV2.S at low or high dose, single or two shots; about 5 received placebo; per-sample allocation not given. The investigators took samples on day 63 after the first vaccine or placebo injection. An adult aged 18-55 years in Boston served as the donor. The sequences come from peripheral blood, collected in a trial of Ad26.COV2.S vaccine versus placebo. This receptor was identified in a person between 18 and 59 years old who received the Ad26.COV2.S COVID-19 vaccine or a placebo. The chain couples TRBV9 to TRBJ1-2; TRBD1 matches at 9 bases. The CDR3 DNA follows: TGTGCCAGCACTCCCTGGACAGGGGAACGATCGGGCTATGGCTACACCTTC. Its translation is CASTPWTGERSGYGYTF.